A selection of T cell receptor beta chains follows, all from one sample in a study of CD8+ T cells in alopecia areata. This table comes from immunoSEQ multiplex PCR, and its TCRdb copy is limited to in-frame clones, with some not included. The sample holds fewer than 250,000 clones; 50% to 70% are singletons and the top ten take more than 0.4%. The sequenced sample was CD4+ T cells sorted from blood, obtained at week 0. The receptor source for this set is a human donor with alopecia areata. CDR3s include the opening cysteine and the closing phenylalanine or tryptophan. D genes are given only for firm matches. Some rows mark clone size as missing; the rest say once, few, many or name a class of expanded clone.

J,D,V,size,CDR3,DNA
TRBJ2-7,-,TRBV7-2,few,CASSLAGASDEQYF,TGTGCCAGCAGCTTAGCCGGCGCGTCGGACGAGCAGTACTTC
TRBJ2-1,-,TRBV5-6,-,CASSLYGTSSYNEQFF,TGTGCCAGCAGCTTGTACGGGACAAGCTCCTACAATGAGCAGTTCTTC
TRBJ2-1,TRBD1,TRBV18,few,CASSPRFRDRALSYNEQFF,TGTGCCAGCTCACCACGGTTCCGAGACAGGGCCCTCTCCTACAATGAGCAGTTCTTC
TRBJ1-2,-,TRBV18,-,CASSSKHGFNYGYTF,TGTGCCAGCTCATCGAAACATGGATTTAACTATGGCTACACCTTC
TRBJ2-3,TRBD2,TRBV4-2,few,CASSQQMTSGIYSTDTQYF,TGTGCCAGCAGCCAACAAATGACTAGCGGAATATATAGCACAGATACGCAGTATTTT
TRBJ1-5,-,TRBV9,-,CASSVGVGGNQPQHF,TGTGCCAGCAGCGTAGGAGTGGGAGGCAATCAGCCCCAGCATTTT
TRBJ1-5,-,TRBV2,-,CASSDGIRQPQHF,TGTGCCAGCAGTGACGGGATTCGGCAGCCCCAGCATTTT
TRBJ1-5,TRBD1,TRBV29-1,few,CSVVTGDQPQHF,TGCAGCGTTGTTACAGGGGATCAGCCCCAGCATTTT
TRBJ1-1,-,TRBV7-9,few,CASSGTIGAFF,TGTGCCAGCAGTGGGACGATTGGGGCTTTCTTT
TRBJ1-5,-,TRBV30,few,CAWSVSLNQPQHF,TGTGCCTGGAGTGTATCCCTTAATCAGCCCCAGCATTTT
TRBJ1-4,-,TRBV4-1,few,CASSQDQVTGRKLFF,TGCGCCAGCAGCCAAGATCAGGTTACAGGGAGAAAACTGTTTTTT
TRBJ2-7,-,TRBV2,-,CASNIGYEQYF,TGTGCCAGCAATATTGGCTACGAGCAGTACTTC
TRBJ2-1,TRBD2,TRBV6-1,-,CASRERLARDNEQFF,TGTGCCAGCAGGGAAAGACTAGCGCGAGACAATGAGCAGTTCTTC
TRBJ2-2,-,TRBV5-6,-,CASSLERRRAGELFF,TGTGCCAGCAGCTTGGAAAGACGGAGAGCCGGGGAGCTGTTTTTT
TRBJ2-5,-,TRBV29-1,few,CSVDGSGETQYF,TGCAGCGTTGACGGCAGTGGGGAGACCCAGTACTTC
TRBJ1-2,TRBD1,TRBV5-4,few,CASSVGQAFGYGYTF,TGTGCCAGCAGCGTGGGACAGGCTTTTGGGTATGGCTACACCTTC
TRBJ1-2,-,TRBV5-6,-,CASNPGATEAYGYTF,TGTGCCAGCAACCCCGGAGCTACAGAGGCCTATGGCTACACCTTC
TRBJ1-1,-,TRBV29-1,-,CATENTEAFF,TGCGCCACAGAGAACACTGAAGCTTTCTTT
TRBJ1-5,-,TRBV29-1,-,CSATDGDSNQPQHF,TGCAGCGCTACGGACGGGGATAGCAATCAGCCCCAGCATTTT
TRBJ1-2,-,TRBV10-3,-,CAITPGQTNNYGYTF,TGTGCCATCACCCCCGGACAGACAAATAACTATGGCTACACCTTC
TRBJ1-2,TRBD1,TRBV30,-,CAWSTGGRYTF,TGTGCCTGGAGTACAGGGGGCCGCTACACCTTC
TRBJ1-2,-,TRBV30,-,CAWSVTGYYGYTF,TGTGCCTGGAGTGTCACAGGCTACTATGGCTACACCTTC
TRBJ2-5,-,TRBV11-2,-,CASSLGRTVETQYF,TGTGCCAGCAGCTTAGGTAGAACGGTAGAGACCCAGTACTTC
TRBJ2-5,-,TRBV5-6,-,CASSLGRVETQYF,TGTGCCAGCAGCTTGGGCAGGGTGGAGACCCAGTACTTC
TRBJ1-5,TRBD1,TRBV30,-,CAWRTGGGYSNQPQHF,TGTGCCTGGCGTACAGGGGGCGGTTATAGCAATCAGCCCCAGCATTTT
TRBJ2-7,-,TRBV14,-,CASSRTVTYEQYF,TGTGCCAGCAGCCGGACGGTGACCTACGAGCAGTACTTC
TRBJ2-5,-,TRBV10-3,-,CAISGEETQYF,TGTGCCATCAGTGGGGAGGAGACCCAGTACTTC
TRBJ2-7,TRBD2,TRBV9,few,CASSVTSESYEQYF,TGTGCCAGCAGCGTAACTAGCGAGTCCTACGAGCAGTACTTC
TRBJ2-1,TRBD2,TRBV5-6,-,CASSPDRGVYNEQFF,TGTGCCAGCAGCCCAGACCGGGGGGTGTACAATGAGCAGTTCTTC
TRBJ2-7,-,TRBV30,-,CAWTSSYEQYF,TGTGCCTGGACATCAAGCTACGAGCAGTACTTC
TRBJ2-3,-,TRBV4-1,-,CASSRLLWGQGTQYF,TGCGCCAGCAGCCGGCTATTGTGGGGCCAGGGTACGCAGTATTTT
TRBJ1-3,TRBD1,TRBV2,few,CASREQGASGNTIYF,TGTGCCAGCAGAGAACAGGGGGCGTCGGGAAACACCATATATTTT
TRBJ2-5,-,TRBV5-4,-,CASSLGGGEGTQYF,TGTGCCAGCAGCTTGGGGGGCGGGGAAGGGACCCAGTACTTC
TRBJ2-5,-,TRBV2,-,CASSEVLKQETQYF,TGTGCCAGCAGTGAAGTACTAAAACAAGAGACCCAGTACTTC
TRBJ1-1,-,TRBV15,-,CATSRYRGMNTEAFF,TGTGCCACCAGCAGGTACCGCGGGATGAACACTGAAGCTTTCTTT
TRBJ1-1,-,TRBV7-9,once,CASSLGAGDTEAFF,TGTGCCAGCAGCTTAGGTGCAGGGGACACTGAAGCTTTCTTT
TRBJ2-7,-,TRBV11-2,few,CASSFQQGRSYEQYF,TGTGCCAGCAGCTTCCAACAGGGTAGATCCTACGAGCAGTACTTC
TRBJ2-7,-,TRBV2,-,CASSMSPYEQYF,TGTGCCAGCAGCATGTCTCCCTACGAGCAGTACTTC
TRBJ2-7,TRBD1,TRBV4-1,-,CASSQDRGQGAYEQYF,TGCGCCAGCAGCCAAGATCGGGGACAGGGGGCCTACGAGCAGTACTTC
TRBJ1-2,-,TRBV20-1,few,CSASYGYTF,TGCAGTGCTAGTTATGGCTACACCTTC
TRBJ2-3,TRBD1,TRBV7-8,-,CASSPGQGADTQYF,TGTGCCAGCAGCCCCGGACAGGGGGCAGATACGCAGTATTTT
TRBJ1-6,-,TRBV9,few,CASSGLNSPLHF,TGTGCCAGCAGCGGCCTTAATTCACCCCTCCACTTT
TRBJ2-7,TRBD2,TRBV10-3,-,CAITPGLAGSDEQYF,TGTGCCATCACCCCCGGACTAGCGGGGTCCGACGAGCAGTACTTC
TRBJ1-2,-,TRBV6-5,-,CASSLGQYGYTF,TGTGCCAGCAGTCTTGGCCAGTATGGCTACACCTTC
TRBJ2-7,-,TRBV4-2,-,CASSYDSRSSYEQYF,TGTGCCAGCAGCTACGACAGCCGGAGCTCCTACGAGCAGTACTTC
TRBJ2-1,TRBD2,TRBV9,-,CASSVPRGAYNEQFF,TGTGCCAGCAGCGTTCCCCGGGGGGCCTACAATGAGCAGTTCTTC
TRBJ2-7,-,TRBV21-1,-,CASSLRTGRYEQYF,TGTGCCAGCAGCCTGCGGACAGGGCGCTACGAGCAGTACTTC
TRBJ2-7,TRBD2,TRBV15,-,CATSVALAGVFDEQYF,TGTGCCACCAGCGTAGCCCTAGCGGGGGTATTTGACGAGCAGTACTTC
TRBJ2-3,-,TRBV18,few,CASSPADTQYF,TGTGCCAGCTCACCAGCAGATACGCAGTATTTT
TRBJ2-1,-,TRBV29-1,-,CSVGLLNEQFF,TGCAGCGTCGGACTCCTCAATGAGCAGTTCTTC
TRBJ2-7,TRBD1,TRBV20-1,-,CSAPNRGEQYF,TGCAGTGCTCCGAACAGGGGCGAGCAGTACTTC
TRBJ2-7,TRBD2,TRBV6-5,-,CASSYSILAGANEQYF,TGTGCCAGCAGTTACTCGATACTAGCGGGAGCCAACGAGCAGTACTTC
TRBJ1-1,-,TRBV5-4,-,CASSLEVWNTEAFF,TGTGCCAGCAGCTTGGAGGTGTGGAACACTGAAGCTTTCTTT
TRBJ1-1,-,TRBV19,-,CASSRQFMNTEAFF,TGTGCCAGTAGTAGACAGTTCATGAACACTGAAGCTTTCTTT
TRBJ2-1,-,TRBV9,-,CASSVWDAMYNEQFF,TGTGCCAGCAGCGTATGGGATGCCATGTACAATGAGCAGTTCTTC
TRBJ2-7,-,TRBV13,few,CASSLTMRGAYEQYF,TGTGCCAGCAGCCTGACAATGCGTGGGGCCTACGAGCAGTACTTC